This entry describes one T cell receptor (beta chain). The table lists this clone with a few counts. What antigen it recognizes has not been identified. One base away there is no much larger clone; base qualities are not given. The immunoSEQ Assay was used to immunosequence TCRbeta CDR3 regions from genomic DNA. Before high-throughput sequencing, genomic DNA was amplified using bias-controlled multiplex PCR. The authors' pipeline ran thus. To quantify the absolute abundance of each unique TCRbeta CDR3 region, the sequences were collapsed and filtered. Clonality, defined as 1 minus Pielou's evenness, was calculated using only productive rearrangements. A previously published method was used to identify clones with significantly greater frequencies in on-treatment samples than in baseline samples. The clones in this table, taken by TCRdb from immuneACCESS, are in-frame only. Not every clone is retained; where verified, under half of the shortfall comes from an unresolved V gene, and the cause of the rest is unknown. V and J calls and clone size are as listed in that table; D and trimming were resolved from the DNA. Here the sample has around 34,000 clones; roughly 85% occur a single time. The ten most abundant clones make up 18% of the sample.

This entry belongs to a study of sequential checkpoint blockade in melanoma (dated by TCRdb to about 2019). At the level of the whole study: Patients were assigned by 1:1 randomization to either first-line nivolumab followed by ipilimumab (arm A) or ipilimumab followed by nivolumab (arm B). Maintenance nivolumab was given following each of the two trial sequences. The paper's findings and limits, for the study overall: The response-prediction model combining TCR metrics and mutation burden needs validation in larger, independent patient cohorts.

The treatment or condition label for this specimen denotes: randomized to nivolumab then ipilimumab (arm A) or the reverse (arm B). No trial patient had received prior DNA-damaging chemotherapy. A FACS Aria II flow cytometer was used to sort live CD3+CD8+ cells that were negative for CD19 and CD56 from thawed PBMCs. Samples were obtained from patients with melanoma enrolled in CheckMate 064, a randomized, open-label phase II trial of sequential checkpoint blockade. Leukapheresis was used to collect peripheral blood mononuclear cells, which were then purified with Ficoll-Paque and frozen in human serum with 10% DMSO. Immediately after sorting, the purity of sorted blood CD3+CD8+ cells was verified to be >95%, after which DNA was extracted. The germline V gene (reference sequence) sets CDR1 to LNHDA and CDR2 to SQIVND. The CDR3 starts with the cysteine, ends with the phenylalanine, and has 13 residues. CDR3 DNA is the only sequence kept; it has 39 bases, read in frame from the first base. V trim: 6 bases; J trim: 5 bases; unmatched bases: 5.

The chain uses TRBV19 and TRBJ1-1; 8 middle bases align to TRBD1. The source was CD8+ T cells sorted from blood (inferred from file names), collected from a patient given nivolumab and ipilimumab in sequence. The source is a human donor with melanoma. The base sequence is TGTGCCAGTAGAGACAGGGGAGGAACTGAAGCTTTCTTT. This gives the protein CASRDRGGTEAFF.